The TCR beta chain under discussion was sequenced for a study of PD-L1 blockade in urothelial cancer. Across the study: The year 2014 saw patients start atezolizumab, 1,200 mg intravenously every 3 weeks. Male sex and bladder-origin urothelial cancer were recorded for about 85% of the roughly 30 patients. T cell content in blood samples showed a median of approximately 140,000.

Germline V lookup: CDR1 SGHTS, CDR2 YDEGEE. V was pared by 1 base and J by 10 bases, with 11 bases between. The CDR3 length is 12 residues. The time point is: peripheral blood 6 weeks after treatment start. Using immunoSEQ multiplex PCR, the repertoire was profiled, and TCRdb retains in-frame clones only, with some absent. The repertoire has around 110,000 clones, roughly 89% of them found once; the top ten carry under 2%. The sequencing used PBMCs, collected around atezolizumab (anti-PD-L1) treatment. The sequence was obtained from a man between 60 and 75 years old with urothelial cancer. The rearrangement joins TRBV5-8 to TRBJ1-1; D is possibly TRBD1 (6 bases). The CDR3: CASSLLGAVAFF. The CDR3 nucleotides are TGTGCCAGCAGCTTGCTGGGGGCTGTAGCTTTCTTT.